The clone carrying this TCR beta chain appeared a few times. Its antigen is not identified. The sample originates from a study of circulating CD8 cells and anti-PD-1 response in melanoma. The overall study: Treatment was intravenous nivolumab at 3 mg/kg every 2 weeks. Whole-study findings and limits: At M1, fewer than 8% of TRB clonotypes appeared in multiple subsets.

CDR3 length: 13 amino acids. V dropped 3 bases and J dropped 4 bases, with 7 bases sitting between them. Germline-derived CDR1 and CDR2 are LNHDA and SQIVND (reference sequence). Live CD3+CD8+TCRalphabeta+ cells were sorted into four subsets by PD-1 and/or TIGIT. Each library started from roughly 16 ng of total RNA using the QIAseq Immune Repertoire TCR panel. A single record per CDR3 protein comes from TCRdb applying MiXCR to the reads. This table holds under 2,500 distinct CDR3 sequences, 5% to 8% found once. The chain combines TRBV19 with TRBJ2-1; no definite D call. The starting material was CD8+ T cells from PBMCs, obtained at baseline or after one month of anti-PD-1 therapy (not recorded which). The receptor was isolated from a human donor with melanoma. The CDR3 here is CASSMWQYNEQFF. The CDR3 DNA sequence: TGTGCCAGTAGTATGTGGCAGTACAATGAGCAGTTCTTC.